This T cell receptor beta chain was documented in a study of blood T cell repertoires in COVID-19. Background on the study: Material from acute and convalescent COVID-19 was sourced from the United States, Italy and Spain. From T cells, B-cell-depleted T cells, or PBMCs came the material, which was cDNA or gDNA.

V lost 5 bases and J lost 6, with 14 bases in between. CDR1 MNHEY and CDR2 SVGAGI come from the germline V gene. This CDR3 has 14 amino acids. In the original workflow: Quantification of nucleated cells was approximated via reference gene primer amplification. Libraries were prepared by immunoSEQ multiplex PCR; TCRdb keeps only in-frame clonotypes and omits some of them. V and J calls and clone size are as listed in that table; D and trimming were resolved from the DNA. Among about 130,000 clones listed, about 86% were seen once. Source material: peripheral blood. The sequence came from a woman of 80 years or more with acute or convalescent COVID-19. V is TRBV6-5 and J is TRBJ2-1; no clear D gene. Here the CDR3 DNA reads TGTGCCAGCAGTCGCTCAGACCAGCGCAATGAGCAGTTCTTC. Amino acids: CASSRSDQRNEQFF.